The 18 T cell receptor beta chains listed next were all sequenced from one sample in a study of molecular identifiers for immune sequencing clone quantification. TCRdb reprocessed the PCR reads with MiXCR, giving one entry per CDR3 protein. The sample holds 100,000 or so distinct CDR3 sequences, 30% to 35% seen once. Sequencing input: naive CD8+ T cells from blood, with Jurkat cell RNA spiked in. Described subset: FACS-sorted CD8+CD4-CCR7+CD45RA+ naive T cells. The receptors derive from a human donor in good health. Some libraries in this study had Jurkat cell RNA spiked in.

Note on this clonotype: A much larger clonotype is one base distant, so this may be a read error. This chain joins TRBV28 and TRBJ1-5; 7 bases match TRBD1. The CDR3 is made up of 16 amino acids. J lost 4 bases, V lost 2 bases, and 8 bases had no gene match. CDR1 is MDHEN, CDR2 SYDVKM, per germline. CDR3 protein: CASSLKARGVNQPQHF. CDR3 coding DNA: TGTGCCAGCAGTTTAAAAGCCAGGGGGGTGAATCAGCCCCAGCATTTT.

The rearrangement joins TRBV10-1 to TRBJ2-7; D is tentatively TRBD1 or TRBD2 (5 bases each). V lost 5 bases and J 2 bases, leaving 16 bases between the germline ends. The CDR3 is 15 residues long. Per germline, CDR1 WNHNN and CDR2 SYGVQD (reference sequence). The CDR3 DNA sequence: TGCGCCAGCAGTTCCTCCGGGACCTACCCCTACGAGCAGTACTTC. Translating gives CASSSSGTYPYEQYF.

This clonotype was detected only a few times. V gene TRBV13 combines with J gene TRBJ1-2, with D unresolved. V lost 4 bases, J lost 4 bases, and 13 bases lay in between. The CDR3 is 14 amino acids. Germline CDR1 PRHDT, CDR2 FYEKMQ (reference sequence). The CDR3 nucleotides are TGTGCCAGCAGCTCCTTCGCCCGTGGCTATGGCTACACCTTC. It encodes CASSSFARGYGYTF.

This clonotype was counted between two and nine times. The chain combines TRBV14 with TRBJ2-7, with a weak D call TRBD2 (6 bases). The CDR3 has 13 amino acids. Germline V CDR1 and CDR2: SGHDN, FVKESK. The V end lost 1 base, the J end lost 9 bases, and 13 bases lay between the germline ends. CDR3 region: CASSQVSGAVQYF. CDR3 in DNA: TGTGCCAGCAGCCAAGTATCGGGAGCGGTGCAGTACTTC. The whole variable domain, filled in from reference TRBV14 and TRBJ2-7, reads EAGVTQFPSHSVIEKGQTVTLRCDPISGHDNLYWYRRVMGKEIKFLLHFVKESKQDESGMPNNRFLAERTGGTYSTLKVQPAELEDSGVYFCASSQVSGAVQYFGPGTRLTVT.

This clonotype was detected only once. A much larger clone lies one base from this, so it may be a read error. The gene calls are TRBV29-1 and TRBJ1-1; D remains unclear. Germline CDR1 SQVTM, CDR2 ANQGSEA. The CDR3 covers 11 residues. V dropped 7 bases and J dropped 4 bases, with 10 bases sitting between them. CDR3 DNA sequence: TGCAGCGCGGGTATCGGCACTGAAGCTTTCTTT. Translation: CSAGIGTEAFF.

J is TRBJ2-5 and V is TRBV7-3; 7 nucleotides line up with TRBD1. The trim removed 3 bases at V and 9 bases at J, leaving 7 bases unmatched. Germline CDR1 is SGHTA and CDR2 is FQGTGA. CDR3 size: 13 residues. The chain's CDR3 is CASSLDRTSAQYF. CDR3 nucleotide sequence: TGTGCCAGCAGCTTGGACAGGACCTCGGCCCAGTACTTC.

As regards this clonotype: One base away lies a much larger clone, so this may be a sequencing read error. Likely a read error: the CDR3 ends without its conserved phenylalanine or tryptophan. J is TRBJ1-1 and V is TRBV5-1, with 7 bases identical to TRBD1. The germline gives CDR1 SGHRS, CDR2 YFSETQ. The V segment lost 6 bases and the J segment 5 bases; nucleotides outside the gene matches: 4. This CDR3 comprises 12 residues. CDR3 in DNA: TGCGCCAGCAACCCAGGGGGAACTGAAGCTTTCTAT. Amino acids: CASNPGGTEAFY.

This clonotype came up a few times. A read error is possible here, since a much larger clone lies one base away. The chain links TRBV7-6 to TRBJ2-3; tentative D call: TRBD1 (5 bases). From germline, CDR1 is SGHVS and CDR2 FNYEAQ. The CDR3 is made up of 16 amino acids. Here the CDR3 reads CASSGRALLSTGTQYF. CDR3 bases: TGTGCCAGCAGCGGTCGTGCCCTACTCAGCACAGGTACGCAGTATTTT.

V is TRBV7-6 and J is TRBJ2-7; 15 nucleotides align to TRBD2. Germline loops: CDR1 SGHVS, CDR2 FNYEAQ. The CDR3 loop spans 15 amino acids. V was clipped by 5 bases and J by 8 bases; unmatched bases: 7. The CDR3 loop reads CASSVRTSGRAQQYF. The CDR3 bases are TGTGCCAGCAGCGTAAGGACTAGCGGGAGGGCCCAGCAGTACTTC. Looking up the rest from reference TRBV7-6 and TRBJ2-7 gives the full variable domain: GAGVSQSPRYKVTKRGQDVALRCDPISGHVSLYWYRQALGQGPEFLTYFNYEAQQDKSGLPNDRFSAERPEGSISTLTIQRTEQRDSAMYRCASSVRTSGRAQQYFGPGTRLTVT.

To note about this clonotype: The junction and the germline gene differ at one end; a read error may be behind it. The rearrangement links TRBV9 to TRBJ1-2, with a possible D match to TRBD1 (6 bases). Germline V gene sequence: CDR1 SGDLS, CDR2 YYNGEE. CDR3 length: 16 amino acids. CDR3 amino acids: CGSSVAATGLDYGYTF. The CDR3 nucleotides read TGTGGCAGCAGCGTAGCAGCGACAGGACTGGACTATGGCTACACCTTC.

Remarks on this clonotype: Relative to the germline gene, one junction end is altered; a read error may explain this. The genes are TRBV7-3 and TRBJ2-3; D not resolved. Germline CDR1 is SGHTA and CDR2 is FQGTGA. CDR3 length equals 14 residues. Written as DNA, the CDR3 is TGTGCCAGCAGCCCCAGGTCCTTCACAGATACGCAGTGTTTT. The encoded protein is CASSPRSFTDTQCF.

The chain carries TRBV18 and TRBJ2-2; maybe TRBD2 (6 bases). The V gene lost 3 bases and the J gene lost 4 bases, with 27 bases spanning the gap. The CDR3 spans 20 residues. CDR1 and CDR2 from the germline V gene are KGHSH and LQKENI. DNA for the CDR3: TGTGCCAGCTCACCCCGAGCGAGCGGCGCGGGGTACGCGATCACCGGGGAGCTGTTTTTT. Protein product: CASSPRASGAGYAITGELFF.

Comment on this clonotype: This may come from a read error, since a much larger clone is one base off. This chain links TRBV7-9 with TRBJ2-2; D remains unclear. The CDR3 runs 15 residues. Germline V gene sequence: CDR1 SEHNR, CDR2 FQNEAQ (reference sequence). The CDR3 DNA follows: TGTGCCGGCAGCTTAGTCATCCGGGTTGCCGGGGAGCTGTTTTTT. It specifies CAGSLVIRVAGELFF.

The table lists this clonotype with many counts. The chain couples TRBV7-2 to TRBJ2-3; maybe TRBD2 (5 bases). The CDR3 is 12 residues long. The germline V gene encodes CDR1 SGHTA and CDR2 FQGNSA. V was cut by 10 bases and J by 4 bases, with 12 bases left in between. For the CDR3, the DNA is TGTGCCATCCCCGGGGTCGCAGATACGCAGTATTTT. Translating it yields CAIPGVADTQYF.

For this clonotype: A much larger clone sits a single nucleotide away, making a read error possible. The chain uses TRBV28 and TRBJ2-2; 9 nucleotides align to TRBD1. The V gene's germline CDR1 is MDHEN and CDR2 SYDVKM. CDR3 length equals 20 residues. The CDR3, as DNA: TGTGCCGGCAGCACAGCCGCGGGACAGGGAGTTGTCGCGAACACCGGGGAGCTGTTTTTT. It is translated as CAGSTAAGQGVVANTGELFF.

The J gene is TRBJ2-7, the V gene TRBV6-5, with unresolved D. CDR3 length: 13 residues. Germline CDR1 and CDR2: MNHEY and SVGAGI. V gave up 2 bases and J gave up 4 bases, with 9 bases separating them. The CDR3 region is CASSYGPIYEQYF. The CDR3 DNA reads TGTGCCAGCAGTTACGGCCCCATTTACGAGCAGTACTTC.

The rearrangement joins TRBV19 to TRBJ2-1; the D is unclear. Trimming stripped 1 base from V and 7 bases from J, with 5 bases between. Looked up from germline, CDR1 is LNHDA and CDR2 is SQIVND (reference sequence). CDR3 length: 12 amino acids. The DNA for the CDR3 is TGTGCCAGTAGTATAGGTGAGAATGAGCAGTTCTTC. Translated, it gives CASSIGENEQFF.

Of note for this clonotype: This may be a read error: a much more frequent sequence differs by one nucleotide. Since the CDR3 does not end with the conserved phenylalanine or tryptophan, this likely comes from a read error. The gene calls are TRBV24-1 and TRBJ2-3; D might be TRBD1 (5 bases). V lost 1 base to trimming and J lost 3 bases, with 19 bases between them. CDR3 length: 18 amino acids. Looked up from germline, CDR1 is KGHDR and CDR2 is SFDVKD. DNA for the CDR3: TGTGCCACCAGTGATTTAGCTGACGGCGCAGGGTCAACAGATACGCAGTATTAT. Its protein is CATSDLADGAGSTDTQYY.